This entry lists 4 T cell receptor beta chains sequenced from one sample in a study of blood T cell repertoires in COVID-19. The assay was immunoSEQ multiplex PCR, and TCRdb's table has in-frame clones only and misses some. The table lists 150,000 to 200,000 clones, less than 85% of them singletons. Sequenced material: peripheral blood. All receptors derive from a woman aged 40 to 50 with COVID-19, enrolled during active disease.

This clone was detected only once. This chain joins TRBV7-9 and TRBJ2-1; weak D call: TRBD2 (5 bases). Germline CDR1 is SEHNR and CDR2 is FQNEAQ (reference sequence). This CDR3 region has 14 residues. V gave up 3 bases and J gave up 4 bases, with 10 bases separating them. The CDR3 sequence: CASSFGRGYNEQFF. CDR3 coding DNA: TGTGCCAGCAGCTTCGGACGGGGATACAATGAGCAGTTCTTC.

This sequence joins TRBV25-1 and TRBJ2-5; 11 positions agree with TRBD2. J lost 5 bases, V lost 4 bases, and 6 bases had no gene match. In germline, CDR1 is MGHDK, CDR2 SYGVNS. This CDR3 is built from 15 residues. The CDR3 protein is CASSATSGGMETQYF. The CDR3 bases are TGTGCCAGCAGTGCTACTAGCGGGGGTATGGAGACCCAGTACTTC.

CDR3 loop: CASQPRGTTNEKLFF. The DNA for the CDR3 is TGTGCCAGCCAGCCCCGGGGGACAACTAATGAAAAACTGTTTTTT. The J gene is TRBJ1-4, the V gene TRBV6-5, with D perhaps TRBD1 (5 bases). The germline V gene encodes CDR1 MNHEY and CDR2 SVGAGI. Trimming cost V 8 bases and J 0 bases, with 13 bases left between them. This CDR3 contains 15 residues.

The genes are TRBV2 and TRBJ1-5; 8 nucleotides agree with TRBD1. Germline values: CDR1 SNHLY, CDR2 FYNNEI. The CDR3 contains 14 residues. J was trimmed by 6 bases and V by 6 bases; bases with no gene match: 7. The CDR3 loop reads CASSRTGIVQPQHF. The DNA for the CDR3 is TGTGCCAGCAGCCGGACAGGGATCGTTCAGCCCCAGCATTTT.